This T cell receptor beta chain was sequenced for a study of neurological immune-mediated disorders. This clonotype was observed many times. V trimming: 5 bases; J trimming: 2 bases; junction bases outside the gene matches: 4. This CDR3 has 15 residues. The germline CDR1 and CDR2 sequences are MNHEY and SMNVEV (reference sequence). With 10-nucleotide random UMIs, 5'RACE was used to make the cDNA. TCRdb fed the 5' RACE reads into MiXCR, producing one record per CDR3 protein. The table includes 85,000 to 110,000 distinct CDR3 sequences, 10% to 14% detected once. The time point denotes: longitudinal time-point 3. Unsorted libraries were generated from 2 million PBMCs. These cells had been stored in RNAlater at -80 C.

The chain joins TRBV27 to TRBJ2-1, with 9 bases lining up with TRBD2. The TCR comes from a female donor with HTLV-1-associated myelopathy (HAM/TSP). Source material: PBMCs. The CDR3 region is CASSRSGGPYNEQFF. The CDR3 DNA sequence: TGTGCCAGCAGTCGTAGCGGGGGACCCTACAATGAGCAGTTCTTC.